This T cell receptor (beta chain) comes out of a study of OX40 agonist ivuxolimab in advanced cancers. Study-wide points: Mean expanded clone counts were higher in CD8+ than CD4+ T cells. At 0.1 to 3.0 mg/kg and by week 6, CD4+ and CD8+ T cells in the blood had expanded clonally.

This clone has just a few counts. What it binds is not known. Other DNA sequences of this sample code for an identical CDR3. Autoimmune disease history or systemic immunosuppression barred patients. Using immunoSEQ multiplex PCR, the repertoire was profiled, and TCRdb retains in-frame clones only, with some absent. Of over 25,000 clones in the sample, about 74% were seen once. CDR3 length: 17 amino acids. V lost 2 bases, J lost 6 bases, and 19 bases lay in between. The germline V gene has CDR1 MGHRA and CDR2 YSYEKL. The clonotype was recovered from an adult with an advanced solid tumor such as melanoma, head and neck, liver or kidney cancer. The specimen was CD4+ or CD8+ T cells sorted from blood, collected in a trial of the OX40 agonist ivuxolimab. The V call is TRBV4-1, the J call TRBJ1-4, with a tentative D call TRBD1 (5 bases). The CDR3 here is CASSQKFPQGAHEKLFF. In nucleotides, the CDR3 is TGCGCCAGCAGCCAAAAATTTCCTCAGGGAGCACATGAAAAACTGTTTTTT.